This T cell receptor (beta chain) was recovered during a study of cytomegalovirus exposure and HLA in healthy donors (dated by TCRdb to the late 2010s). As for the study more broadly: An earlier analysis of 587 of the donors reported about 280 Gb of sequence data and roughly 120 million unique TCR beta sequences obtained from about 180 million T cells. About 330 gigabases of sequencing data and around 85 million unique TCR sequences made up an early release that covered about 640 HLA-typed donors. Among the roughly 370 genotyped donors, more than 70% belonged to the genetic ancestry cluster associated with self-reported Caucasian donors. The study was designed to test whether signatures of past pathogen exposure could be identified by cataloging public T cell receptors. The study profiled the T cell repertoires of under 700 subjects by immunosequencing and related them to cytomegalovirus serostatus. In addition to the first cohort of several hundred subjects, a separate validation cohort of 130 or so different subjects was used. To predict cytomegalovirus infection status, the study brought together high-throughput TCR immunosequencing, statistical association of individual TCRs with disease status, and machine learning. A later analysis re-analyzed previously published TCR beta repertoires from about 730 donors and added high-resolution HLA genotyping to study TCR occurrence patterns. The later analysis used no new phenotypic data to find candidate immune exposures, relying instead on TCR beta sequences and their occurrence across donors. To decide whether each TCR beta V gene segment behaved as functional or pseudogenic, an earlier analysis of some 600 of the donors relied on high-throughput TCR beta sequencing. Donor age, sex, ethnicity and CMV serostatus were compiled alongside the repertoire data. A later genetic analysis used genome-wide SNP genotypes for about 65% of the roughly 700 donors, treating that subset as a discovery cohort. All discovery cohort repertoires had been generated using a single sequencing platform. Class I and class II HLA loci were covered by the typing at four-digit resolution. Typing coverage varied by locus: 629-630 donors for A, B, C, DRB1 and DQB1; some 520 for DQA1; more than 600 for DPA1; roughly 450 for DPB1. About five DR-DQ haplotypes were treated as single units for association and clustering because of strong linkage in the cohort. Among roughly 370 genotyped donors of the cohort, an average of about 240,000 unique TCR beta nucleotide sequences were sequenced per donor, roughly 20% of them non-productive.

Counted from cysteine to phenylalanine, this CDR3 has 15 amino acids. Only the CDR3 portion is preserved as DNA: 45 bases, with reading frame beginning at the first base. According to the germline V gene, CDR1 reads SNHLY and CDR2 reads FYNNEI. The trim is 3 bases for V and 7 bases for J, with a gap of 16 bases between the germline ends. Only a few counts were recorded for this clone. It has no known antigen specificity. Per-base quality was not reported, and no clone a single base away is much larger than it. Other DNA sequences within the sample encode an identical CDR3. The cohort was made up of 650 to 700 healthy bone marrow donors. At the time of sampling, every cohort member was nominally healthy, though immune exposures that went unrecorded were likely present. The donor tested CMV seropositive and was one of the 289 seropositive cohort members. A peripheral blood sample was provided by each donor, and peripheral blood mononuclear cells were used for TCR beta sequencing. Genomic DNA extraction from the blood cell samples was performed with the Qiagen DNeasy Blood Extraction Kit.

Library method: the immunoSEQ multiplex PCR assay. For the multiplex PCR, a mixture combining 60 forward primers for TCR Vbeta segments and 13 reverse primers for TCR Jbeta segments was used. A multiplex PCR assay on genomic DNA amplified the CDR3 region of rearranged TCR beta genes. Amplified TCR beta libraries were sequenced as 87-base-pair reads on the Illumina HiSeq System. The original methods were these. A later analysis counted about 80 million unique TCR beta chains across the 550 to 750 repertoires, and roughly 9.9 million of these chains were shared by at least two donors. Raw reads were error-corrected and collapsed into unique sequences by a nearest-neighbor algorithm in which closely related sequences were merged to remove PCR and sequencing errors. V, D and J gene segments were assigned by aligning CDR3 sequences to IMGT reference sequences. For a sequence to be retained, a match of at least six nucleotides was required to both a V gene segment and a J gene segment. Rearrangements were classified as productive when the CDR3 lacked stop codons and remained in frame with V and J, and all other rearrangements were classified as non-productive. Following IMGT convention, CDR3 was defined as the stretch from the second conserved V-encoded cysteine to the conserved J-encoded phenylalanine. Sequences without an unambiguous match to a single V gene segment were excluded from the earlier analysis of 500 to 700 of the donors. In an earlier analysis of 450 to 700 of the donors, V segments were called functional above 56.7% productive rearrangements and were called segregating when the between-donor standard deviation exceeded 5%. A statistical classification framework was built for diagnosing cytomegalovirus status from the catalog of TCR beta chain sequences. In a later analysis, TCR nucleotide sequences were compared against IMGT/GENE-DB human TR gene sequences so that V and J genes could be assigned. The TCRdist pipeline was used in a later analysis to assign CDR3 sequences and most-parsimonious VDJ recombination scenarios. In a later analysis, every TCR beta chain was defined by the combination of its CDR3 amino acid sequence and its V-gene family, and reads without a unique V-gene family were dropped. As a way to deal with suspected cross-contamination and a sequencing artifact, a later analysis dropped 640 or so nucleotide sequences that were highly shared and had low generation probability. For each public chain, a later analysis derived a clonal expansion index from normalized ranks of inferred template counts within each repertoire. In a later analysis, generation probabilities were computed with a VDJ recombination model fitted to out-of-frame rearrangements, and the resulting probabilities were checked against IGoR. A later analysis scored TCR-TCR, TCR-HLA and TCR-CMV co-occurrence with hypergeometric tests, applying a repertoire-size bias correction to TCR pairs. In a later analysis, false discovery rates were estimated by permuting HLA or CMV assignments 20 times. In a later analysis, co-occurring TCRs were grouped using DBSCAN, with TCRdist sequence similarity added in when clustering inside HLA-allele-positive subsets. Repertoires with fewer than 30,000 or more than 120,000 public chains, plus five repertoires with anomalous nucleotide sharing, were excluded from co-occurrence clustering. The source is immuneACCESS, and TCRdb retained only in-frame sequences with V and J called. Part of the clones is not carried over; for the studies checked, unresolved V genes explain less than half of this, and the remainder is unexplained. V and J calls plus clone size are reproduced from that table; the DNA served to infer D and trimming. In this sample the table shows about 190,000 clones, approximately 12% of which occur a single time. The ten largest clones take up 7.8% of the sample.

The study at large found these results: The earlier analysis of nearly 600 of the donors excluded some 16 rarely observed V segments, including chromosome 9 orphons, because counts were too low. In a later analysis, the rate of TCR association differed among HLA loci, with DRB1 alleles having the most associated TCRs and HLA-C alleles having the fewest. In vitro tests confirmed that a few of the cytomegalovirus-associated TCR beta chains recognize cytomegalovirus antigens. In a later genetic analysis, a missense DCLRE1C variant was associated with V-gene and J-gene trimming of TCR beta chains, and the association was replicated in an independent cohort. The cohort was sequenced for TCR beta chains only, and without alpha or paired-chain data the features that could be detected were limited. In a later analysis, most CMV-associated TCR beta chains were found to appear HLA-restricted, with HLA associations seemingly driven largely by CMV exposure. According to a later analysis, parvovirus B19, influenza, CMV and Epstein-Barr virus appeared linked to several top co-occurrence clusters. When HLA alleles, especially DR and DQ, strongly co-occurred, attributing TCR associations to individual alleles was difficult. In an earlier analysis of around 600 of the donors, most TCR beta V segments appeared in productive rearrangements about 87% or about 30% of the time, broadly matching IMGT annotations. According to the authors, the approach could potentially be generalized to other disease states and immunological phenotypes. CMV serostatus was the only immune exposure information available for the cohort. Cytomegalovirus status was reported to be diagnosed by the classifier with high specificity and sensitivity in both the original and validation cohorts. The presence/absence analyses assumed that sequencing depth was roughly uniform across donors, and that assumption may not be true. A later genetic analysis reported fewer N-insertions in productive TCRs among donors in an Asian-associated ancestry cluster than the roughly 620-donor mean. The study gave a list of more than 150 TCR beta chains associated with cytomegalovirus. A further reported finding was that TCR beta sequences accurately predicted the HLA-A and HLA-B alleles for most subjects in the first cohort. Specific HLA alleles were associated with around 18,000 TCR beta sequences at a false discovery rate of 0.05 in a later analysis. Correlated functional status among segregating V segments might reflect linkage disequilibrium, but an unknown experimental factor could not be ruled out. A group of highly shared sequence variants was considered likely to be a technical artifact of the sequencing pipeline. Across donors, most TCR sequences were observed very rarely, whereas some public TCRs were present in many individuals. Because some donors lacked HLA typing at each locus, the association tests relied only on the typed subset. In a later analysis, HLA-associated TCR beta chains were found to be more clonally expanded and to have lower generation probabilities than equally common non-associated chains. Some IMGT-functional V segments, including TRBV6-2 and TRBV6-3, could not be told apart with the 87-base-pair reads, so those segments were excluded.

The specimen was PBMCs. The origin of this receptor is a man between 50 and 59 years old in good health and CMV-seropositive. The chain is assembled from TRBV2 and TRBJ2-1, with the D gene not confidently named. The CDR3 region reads CASSEVGVPGNEQFF. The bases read TGTGCCAGCAGTGAGGTGGGTGTCCCCGGGAATGAGCAGTTCTTC.